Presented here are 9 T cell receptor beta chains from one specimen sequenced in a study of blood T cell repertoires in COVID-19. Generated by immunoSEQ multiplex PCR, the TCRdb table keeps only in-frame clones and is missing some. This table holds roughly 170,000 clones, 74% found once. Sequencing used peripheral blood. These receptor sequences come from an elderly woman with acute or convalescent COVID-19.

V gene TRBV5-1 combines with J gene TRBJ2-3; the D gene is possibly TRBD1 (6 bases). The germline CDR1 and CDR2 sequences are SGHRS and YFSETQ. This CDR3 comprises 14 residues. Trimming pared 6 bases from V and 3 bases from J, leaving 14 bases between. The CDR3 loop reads CASKSGVETDTQYF. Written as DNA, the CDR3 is TGCGCCAGCAAGTCAGGGGTCGAGACAGATACGCAGTATTTT.

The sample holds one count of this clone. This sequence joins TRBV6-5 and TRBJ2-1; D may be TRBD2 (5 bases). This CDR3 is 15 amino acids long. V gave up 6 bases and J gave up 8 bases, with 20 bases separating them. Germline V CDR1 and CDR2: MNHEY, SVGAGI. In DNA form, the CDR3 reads TGTGCCAGCAGGGTTGAAAGGAGGCCTGGGTATGAGCAGTTCTTC. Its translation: CASRVERRPGYEQFF.

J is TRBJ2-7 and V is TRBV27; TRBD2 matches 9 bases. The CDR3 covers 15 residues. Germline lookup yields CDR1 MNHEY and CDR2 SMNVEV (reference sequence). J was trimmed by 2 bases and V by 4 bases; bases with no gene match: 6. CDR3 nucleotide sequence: TGTGCCAGCAGTTCACCCCTAGCGGGGACCTACGAGCAGTACTTC. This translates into CASSSPLAGTYEQYF.

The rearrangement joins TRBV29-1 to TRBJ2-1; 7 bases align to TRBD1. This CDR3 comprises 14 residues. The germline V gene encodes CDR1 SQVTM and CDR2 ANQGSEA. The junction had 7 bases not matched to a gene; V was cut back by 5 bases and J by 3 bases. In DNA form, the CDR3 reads TGCAGCGTTAAGCCGGGACAGAGCTACAATGAGCAGTTCTTC. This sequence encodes CSVKPGQSYNEQFF.

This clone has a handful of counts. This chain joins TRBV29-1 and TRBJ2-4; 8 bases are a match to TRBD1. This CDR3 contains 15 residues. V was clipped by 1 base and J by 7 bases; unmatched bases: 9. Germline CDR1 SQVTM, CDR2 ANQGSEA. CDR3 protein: CSVEAPDRDLNIQYF. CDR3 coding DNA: TGCAGCGTTGAAGCCCCGGACAGGGATTTGAACATTCAGTACTTC.

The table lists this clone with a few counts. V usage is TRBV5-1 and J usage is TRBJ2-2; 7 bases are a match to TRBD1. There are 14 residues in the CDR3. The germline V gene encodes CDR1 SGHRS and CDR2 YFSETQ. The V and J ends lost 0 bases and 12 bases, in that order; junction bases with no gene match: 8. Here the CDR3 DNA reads TGCGCCAGCAGCTTGGTTGGACAGGCCGGACAGCTGTTTTTT. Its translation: CASSLVGQAGQLFF.

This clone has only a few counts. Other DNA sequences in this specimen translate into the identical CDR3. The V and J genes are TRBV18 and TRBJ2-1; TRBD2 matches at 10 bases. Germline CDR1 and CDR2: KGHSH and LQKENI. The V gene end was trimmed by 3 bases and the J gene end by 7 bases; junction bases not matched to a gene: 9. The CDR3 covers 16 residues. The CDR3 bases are TGTGCCAGCTCACCGCTAGCGGGAGACGGGTTTAATGAGCAGTTCTTC. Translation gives CASSPLAGDGFNEQFF.

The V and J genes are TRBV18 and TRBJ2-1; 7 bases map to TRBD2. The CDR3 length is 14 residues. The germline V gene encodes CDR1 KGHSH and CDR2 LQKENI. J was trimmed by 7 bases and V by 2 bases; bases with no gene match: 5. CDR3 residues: CASSPLEGGNEQFF. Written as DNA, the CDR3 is TGTGCCAGCTCACCATTAGAGGGAGGGAATGAGCAGTTCTTC.

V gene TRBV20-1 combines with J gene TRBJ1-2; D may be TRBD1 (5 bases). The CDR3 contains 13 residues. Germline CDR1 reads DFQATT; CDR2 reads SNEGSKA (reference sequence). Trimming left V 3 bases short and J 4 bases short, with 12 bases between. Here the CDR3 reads CSASQGKAYGYTF. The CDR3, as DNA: TGCAGTGCTAGTCAGGGTAAGGCCTATGGCTACACCTTC.